The 22 T cell receptor beta chains below were found in one sample sequenced in a study of blood T cells in healthy people across ages. Sample-barcoded 5' priming and a J-beta primer mix drove a second PCR of roughly 7 to 11 cycles. One entry per CDR3 protein results from TCRdb running MiXCR on the 5' RACE reads. This sample yields under 2,000,000 distinct CDR3 sequences, of which approximately 50% are seen a single time; 2.1% belongs to the top ten. What was sequenced was blood. The origin of the receptors is a woman in her thirties or forties in good health.

In its sample, this clonotype was seen once. The chain carries TRBV6-5 and TRBJ1-2, with 8 bases identical to TRBD1. There are 15 residues in the CDR3. Germline trimming cut 0 bases from V and 6 bases from J; bases unmatched to any gene: 6. Germline assignment: CDR1 MNHEY and CDR2 SVGAGI. CDR3: CASSYSSQGADGYTF. Written as DNA, the CDR3 is TGTGCCAGCAGTTACTCGAGTCAGGGGGCTGATGGCTACACCTTC.

This clonotype came up a few times. The rearrangement uses TRBV28 and TRBJ2-4; possibly TRBD1 for D (6 bases). V lost 6 bases and J lost 13, with 22 bases in between. CDR3 size: 14 residues. The germline CDR1 and CDR2 sequences are MDHEN and SYDVKM. CDR3 in amino acids: CASRTSQRLGAQYF. CDR3 nucleotide sequence: TGTGCCAGCAGAACATCACAGAGGCTGGGGGCCCAGTACTTC.

This sequence joins TRBV5-6 and TRBJ1-3, with 8 bases aligning to TRBD1. Trimming removed 3 bases from V and 1 base from J; junction bases left unmatched: 9. Germline values: CDR1 SGHDT, CDR2 YYEEEE. This CDR3 region has 17 residues. In DNA, the CDR3 is TGTGCCAGCAGCTGGGGGACAGGAGCGGATTCTGGAAACACCATATATTTT. This translates into CASSWGTGADSGNTIYF. Full variable domain (rest looked up from reference TRBV5-6 and TRBJ1-3): DAGVTQSPTHLIKTRGQQVTLRCSPKSGHDTVSWYQQALGQGPQFIFQYYEEEERQRGNFPDRFSGHQFPNYSSELNVNALLLGDSALYLCASSWGTGADSGNTIYFGEGSWLTVV.

This clonotype was found a few times. The chain uses TRBV7-3 and TRBJ2-2; 11 nucleotides match TRBD2. With V trimmed by 4 bases and J by 1 base, 2 bases remained unmatched. Germline values: CDR1 SGHTA, CDR2 FQGTGA. The length of the CDR3 is 16 residues. The CDR3 spells CASSSLAGGNTGELFF. The CDR3 DNA reads as TGTGCCAGCAGCTCCCTAGCGGGGGGGAACACCGGGGAGCTGTTTTTT.

The genes are TRBV6-2 or TRBV6-3 and TRBJ2-3; possible D gene TRBD2, 5 bases. The V and J ends lost 2 bases and 1 base respectively, with 10 bases between them. The V gene's germline CDR1 is MNHEY and CDR2 SVGEGT. The length of the CDR3 is 15 residues. The CDR3 protein is CASSYAGVGTDTQYF. In DNA, the CDR3 is TGTGCCAGCAGTTACGCCGGGGTCGGCACAGATACGCAGTATTTT.

For the CDR3, the DNA is TGTGCCAGCAGTTTTAGGTTCGCGGGAAGGGCAATGGGCACCGGGGAGCTGTTTTTT. It yields the protein CASSFRFAGRAMGTGELFF. The rearrangement joins TRBV27 to TRBJ2-2; tentative D call: TRBD2 (6 bases). This CDR3 is 19 amino acids long. Between the trimmed V and J ends, which lost 3 bases and 4 bases, there was a span of 24 bases. The germline V gene encodes CDR1 MNHEY and CDR2 SMNVEV (reference sequence).

This chain uses TRBV2 with TRBJ2-5; 8 nucleotides align to TRBD2. J gave up 3 bases and V 6 bases, and 6 bases lay outside the gene matches. CDR1 is SNHLY, CDR2 FYNNEI, per germline. CDR3 length: 14 residues. This CDR3 is CASRVGGGKETQYF. The CDR3 coding sequence is TGTGCCAGCAGGGTGGGCGGGGGGAAAGAGACCCAGTACTTC.

The rearrangement joins TRBV12-3 or TRBV12-4 to TRBJ2-5; D is tentatively TRBD1 or TRBD2 (5 bases each). TRBJ2-1 matches the DNA end more closely, so the J call is doubtful. The CDR3 runs to 17 residues. This CDR3 reads CASSLNVGRQYQETQFF. The CDR3 DNA follows: TGTGCCAGCAGTTTAAATGTGGGACGACAGTACCAAGAGACCCAGTTCTTC.

This clonotype turned up a few times. The chain links TRBV7-9 to TRBJ2-1; 7 positions match TRBD1. Germline values: CDR1 SEHNR, CDR2 FQNEAQ (reference sequence). The CDR3 consists of 16 residues. J was trimmed by 0 bases and V by 1 base; bases with no gene match: 3. CDR3 in DNA: TGTGCCAGCAGCTTAGAAGGGACAGACTCCTACAATGAGCAGTTCTTC. It is translated as CASSLEGTDSYNEQFF.

The rearrangement links TRBV3-1 to TRBJ2-5; 9 nucleotides line up with TRBD2. CDR3 length: 18 amino acids. Germline lookup yields CDR1 LGHDT and CDR2 YNNKEL (reference sequence). V dropped 7 bases and J dropped 5; count of bases not matched to a gene: 20. This CDR3 is CASNLLETSGREEETQYF. The CDR3 DNA follows: TGTGCCAGCAACCTCCTGGAGACTAGCGGCCGGGAGGAGGAGACCCAGTACTTC.

The rearrangement links TRBV28 to TRBJ2-7; possibly TRBD2 for D (5 bases). The V gene's germline CDR1 is MDHEN and CDR2 SYDVKM. With 2 bases removed from V and 2 bases from J, the gap between germline ends came to 13 bases. The CDR3 spans 15 residues. CDR3 nucleotide sequence: TGTGCCAGCAGTTTACGGCGGGCGACTCCCTACGAGCAGTACTTC. Translating it yields CASSLRRATPYEQYF.

Note on this clonotype: The conserved closing phenylalanine or tryptophan is absent in this CDR3, likely reflecting a read error. This chain uses TRBV6-5 with TRBJ2-5; TRBD2 matches 8 bases. Germline loops: CDR1 MNHEY, CDR2 SVGAGI. V lost 4 bases and J lost 4; bases outside the gene matches: 11. The CDR3 contains 16 residues. CDR3 DNA sequence: TGTGCCAGCAGTTCGACATGGACTAGCCCCAGAGAGACCCAGTACTCC. Translation: CASSSTWTSPRETQYS.

In its sample, this clonotype was seen a few times. The chain combines TRBV7-6 with TRBJ2-7; 8 bases are shared with TRBD1. CDR1 and CDR2 (germline): SGHVS, FNYEAQ. V gave up 1 base and J gave up 7 bases; unmatched junction bases: 9. The CDR3 has 15 amino acids. CDR3: CASSLGGTGAREQYF. The DNA for the CDR3 is TGTGCCAGCAGCTTAGGGGGGACAGGAGCTCGGGAGCAGTACTTC.

This rearrangement joins TRBV28 to TRBJ2-7; possibly TRBD1 for D (6 bases). Germline CDR1 reads MDHEN; CDR2 reads SYDVKM. The CDR3 consists of 12 residues. Trimming shortened V by 6 bases and J by 3 bases, and 9 bases separated the two germline ends. In DNA, the CDR3 is TGTGCCAGCAGGGGGGACATCTACGAGCAGTACTTC. This sequence encodes CASRGDIYEQYF.

This clonotype was seen a few times. V gene TRBV2 combines with J gene TRBJ2-7, with D perhaps matching TRBD1 or TRBD2 (6 bases each). Trimming pared 9 bases from V and 7 bases from J, leaving 16 bases between. The germline gives CDR1 SNHLY, CDR2 FYNNEI. This CDR3 contains 12 residues. Here the CDR3 reads CARSGLRGEQYF. CDR3 coding DNA: TGTGCCAGATCGGGACTGAGGGGGGAGCAGTACTTC.

This clonotype was seen a handful of times. CDR3 in amino acids: CASSLEQAVTQPQHF. DNA of the CDR3: TGTGCCAGCAGCTTAGAACAGGCGGTCACTCAGCCCCAGCATTTT. This chain uses TRBV7-6 with TRBJ1-5; TRBD1 is a possible D gene (5 bases). The V end was cut by 1 base, the J end by 6 bases, with 13 bases between. The CDR3 length is 15 residues. The germline CDR1 and CDR2 sequences are SGHVS and FNYEAQ.

The table lists this clonotype with a few counts. The chain uses TRBV7-2 and TRBJ2-5; 13 bases align to TRBD2. The V gene's germline CDR1 is SGHTA and CDR2 FQGNSA. Unmatched junction bases numbered 8, after V lost 5 bases and J lost 5 bases. The CDR3 length is 16 residues. In DNA form, the CDR3 reads TGTGCCAGCAGCCTACTAGCGGGGGGGGGATTGGAGACCCAGTACTTC. Translation: CASSLLAGGGLETQYF.

This clonotype was observed a few times. This chain links TRBV7-2 with TRBJ2-5, with 8 bases that match TRBD2. Germline values: CDR1 SGHTA, CDR2 FQGNSA. This CDR3 is built from 16 residues. The V segment lost 3 bases and the J segment 0 bases; nucleotides outside the gene matches: 6. CDR3 DNA sequence: TGTGCCAGCAGCTTCGACACTAGCGGCTACCAAGAGACCCAGTACTTC. Translation: CASSFDTSGYQETQYF.

The V and J genes are TRBV2 and TRBJ2-1; D unclear. The germline V and J ends were trimmed by 6 bases and 3 bases, with 15 bases remaining between them. CDR1 and CDR2 from the germline V gene are SNHLY and FYNNEI. CDR3 length: 15 amino acids. CDR3: CASRATEVRYNEQFF. In DNA form, the CDR3 reads TGTGCCAGCAGAGCGACCGAAGTCCGCTACAATGAGCAGTTCTTC.

The chain employs TRBV7-2 and TRBJ1-5, with D perhaps TRBD1 (5 bases). Trimming cost V 4 bases and J 0 bases, with 16 bases left between them. Germline V gives CDR1 SGHTA, CDR2 FQGNSA. The CDR3 has 17 residues. CDR3 sequence: CASSSHIQVYSNQPQHF. DNA of the CDR3: TGTGCCAGCAGCTCCCACATACAGGTTTATAGCAATCAGCCCCAGCATTTT.

The chain has TRBV9 and TRBJ1-2; no definite D call. Trimming removed 4 bases from V and 2 bases from J, with 15 bases in between. The CDR3 length is 15 residues. CDR1 and CDR2 from the germline V gene are SGDLS and YYNGEE. The CDR3: CASSIPPTGNYGYTF. For the CDR3, the DNA is TGTGCCAGCAGCATTCCGCCTACGGGCAACTATGGCTACACCTTC.

The chain carries TRBV20-1 and TRBJ1-2, with 7 bases aligning to TRBD1. Germline V lookup: CDR1 DFQATT, CDR2 SNEGSKA (reference sequence). The CDR3 loop spans 15 amino acids. Losses at the gene ends were 6 bases for V and 6 bases for J; bases not matched to a gene: 16. The CDR3, as DNA: TGCAGTGCGAGCGCCGTTAGAACAGGGGACCATGGCTACACCTTC. Protein: CSASAVRTGDHGYTF.